These 23 T cell receptor beta chains share one sample of origin, sequenced in a study of immune heterogeneity within non-small cell lung tumors. Template was bulk tumor genomic DNA, 600 to 650 ng per sample. Primary tumors were biopsied several times each, far apart, intraoperatively. Patients went through curative surgery, and their non-small cell lung cancer was untreated and newly diagnosed. Multiplex PCR amplified TCR beta CDR3 with 32 V and 13 J primers. TCRdb called the multiplex PCR reads again in MiXCR, with one record for every CDR3 protein. The table includes over 30,000 distinct CDR3 sequences, around 30% detected once. The specimen was lung tumor tissue. Receptors originate from a man aged 40-49 years with non-small cell lung cancer.

This clonotype was detected a few times. J is TRBJ2-3 and V is TRBV5-1, with D uncertain. The germline V and J ends were trimmed by 3 bases and 1 base, with 15 bases remaining between them. This CDR3 region has 16 residues. Germline V gene data show CDR1 as SGHRS and CDR2 as YFSETQ. The CDR3: CASSSSRALGTDTQYF. The CDR3 coding sequence is TGCGCCAGCAGCTCATCAAGGGCCCTTGGCACAGATACGCAGTATTTT.

A note on this clonotype: This may be a read error: a much more frequent sequence differs by one nucleotide. This chain uses TRBV28 with TRBJ1-5; TRBD1 is a possible D gene (5 bases). Germline V gene sequence: CDR1 MDHEN, CDR2 SYDVKM. The V and J ends lost 6 bases and 2 bases respectively, with 11 bases between them. CDR3 length equals 14 residues. CDR3 in DNA: TGTGCCAGCAGGTCATGGGGGGGCAATCAGCCCCAGCATTTT. Protein product: CASRSWGGNQPQHF.

This clonotype came up a few times. The chain has TRBV7-9 and TRBJ1-2; the D gene is possibly TRBD1 (6 bases). The CDR3 is 13 amino acids. Germline lookup yields CDR1 SEHNR and CDR2 FQNEAQ (reference sequence). Trimming shortened V by 4 bases and J by 6 bases, and 12 bases separated the two germline ends. In DNA, the CDR3 is TGTGCCAGCAGCTGGGGGACAACCGATGGCTACACCTTC. This encodes CASSWGTTDGYTF.

The sample holds many counts of this clonotype. The chain combines TRBV2 with TRBJ2-7; D unclear. The CDR3 spans 13 residues. Germline V lookup: CDR1 SNHLY, CDR2 FYNNEI. The V end was cut by 1 base, the J end by 4 bases, with 8 bases between. The CDR3 here is CASSEGSKYEQYF. The CDR3 nucleotides are TGTGCCAGCAGTGAAGGCAGTAAATACGAGCAGTACTTC.

The rearrangement uses TRBV7-6 and TRBJ1-1; D is unresolved. This CDR3 comprises 13 residues. Trimming removed 4 bases at V and 4 bases at J, with 10 bases between. Germline-derived CDR1 and CDR2 are SGHVS and FNYEAQ. The chain's CDR3 is CASSSSVSTEAFF. For the CDR3, the DNA is TGTGCCAGCAGCTCTAGTGTAAGCACTGAAGCTTTCTTT.

In its sample, this clonotype was seen many times. The chain is built from TRBV5-1 and TRBJ2-7; the D call may be TRBD1 or TRBD2 (7 bases each). With 1 base removed from V and 4 bases from J, the gap between germline ends came to 24 bases. Germline CDR1 is SGHRS and CDR2 is YFSETQ. This CDR3 is built from 18 residues. The CDR3 nucleotides are TGCGCCAGCAGCTTGCGCACAGGGGAGGGGACTAATAAATACGAGCAGTACTTC. It translates to CASSLRTGEGTNKYEQYF.

The chain couples TRBV29-1 to TRBJ1-1; 8 bases are shared with TRBD1. This CDR3 spans 12 amino acids. V shed 2 bases, J shed 7 bases, and the junction held 3 bases outside the gene matches. Germline values: CDR1 SQVTM, CDR2 ANQGSEA. CDR3 amino acids: CSVETDRDEAFF. The CDR3 DNA follows: TGCAGCGTTGAAACGGACAGGGATGAAGCTTTCTTT.

A word on this clonotype: This may stem from a read error, because a much larger clone lies one nucleotide away. The genes are TRBV7-2 and TRBJ1-3; D remains ambiguous. The germline V gene encodes CDR1 SGHTA and CDR2 FQGNSA. There are 13 residues in the CDR3. Trimming removed 5 bases from V and 4 bases from J, with 9 bases in between. Written as DNA, the CDR3 is TGTGCCAGCAGCCTTTCAGCCGGAAACACCATATATTTT. Translation: CASSLSAGNTIYF.

The chain uses TRBV6-1 and TRBJ2-1, with 11 bases aligning to TRBD2. Germline CDR1 is MNHNS and CDR2 is SASEGT. This CDR3 is 14 amino acids long. Trimming cost V 5 bases and J 9 bases; bases outside gene matches: 6. This chain's CDR3 is CASSTASGRSEQFF. In DNA form, the CDR3 reads TGTGCCAGCAGTACAGCTAGCGGGAGGAGTGAGCAGTTCTTC.

V usage is TRBV12-3 or TRBV12-4 and J usage is TRBJ2-2, with D possibly matching TRBD1 (6 bases). V lost 6 bases and J lost 1, with 12 bases in between. The CDR3 is made up of 15 amino acids. The CDR3 protein is CASRGAAGNTGELFF. Written as DNA, the CDR3 is TGTGCCAGCAGGGGGGCAGCCGGGAACACCGGGGAGCTGTTTTTT.

This clonotype was seen a few times. The chain carries TRBV20-1 and TRBJ2-1; D not resolved. V lost 0 bases and J lost 4, with 10 bases in between. CDR3 length equals 14 residues. CDR1 and CDR2 (germline): DFQATT, SNEGSKA (reference sequence). CDR3 coding DNA: TGCAGTGCTAGAGAAAGTCTGCTATACAATGAGCAGTTCTTC. Its protein is CSARESLLYNEQFF.

The chain uses TRBV15 and TRBJ2-5, with TRBD1 identical over 7 bases. V trimming: 4 bases; J trimming: 5 bases; junction bases outside the gene matches: 1. CDR1 is LNHNV, CDR2 YYDKDF, per germline (reference sequence). This CDR3 is built from 12 residues. The CDR3 nucleotides are TGTGCCACCAGCACACAGGGGGAGACCCAGTACTTC. Its translation is CATSTQGETQYF.

CDR3 bases: TGTGCCAGCAGTGAAAACTCGGCGAACACTGAAGCTTTCTTT. Its protein is CASSENSANTEAFF. The chain is built from TRBV2 and TRBJ1-1, with D unclear. The CDR3 runs 14 residues. Germline V gives CDR1 SNHLY, CDR2 FYNNEI. Trimming took off 2 bases at V and 1 base at J, with 8 bases between the two ends.

Concerning this clonotype itself: A much bigger clone sits one base away, suggesting this may be a read error. J is TRBJ2-7 and V is TRBV6-1; the match to TRBD1 covers 8 bases. Germline CDR1 and CDR2: MNHNS and SASEGT. The CDR3 sequence is 15 residues long. J gave up 6 bases and V 4 bases, and 11 bases lay outside the gene matches. CDR3 DNA: TGTGCCAGCAGTGGACCACTGACAGGGGTTGGCGAGCAGTACTTC. As protein: CASSGPLTGVGEQYF.

This clonotype is medium-sized by share. The CDR3 is CATSETESNQPQHF. CDR3 DNA sequence: TGTGCCACCAGCGAAACAGAAAGCAATCAGCCCCAGCATTTT. This chain uses TRBV24-1 with TRBJ1-5; D is unresolved. V lost 7 bases and J lost 1, with 10 bases in between. The germline V gene encodes CDR1 KGHDR and CDR2 SFDVKD. The CDR3 is made up of 14 amino acids.

V and J are TRBV6-2 or TRBV6-3 and TRBJ2-1; TRBD2 agrees at 15 bases. The junction had 6 bases not matched to a gene; V was cut back by 6 bases and J by 0 bases. In germline, CDR1 is MNHEY, CDR2 SVGEGT. This CDR3 is 18 amino acids long. Here the CDR3 reads CASSFGLAGGSSYNEQFF. For the CDR3, the DNA is TGTGCCAGCAGCTTCGGACTAGCGGGAGGGAGCTCCTACAATGAGCAGTTCTTC.

This clonotype was counted ten times or more. The chain has TRBV5-1 and TRBJ2-1; 9 bases are a match to TRBD1. There are 15 residues in the CDR3. The ends lost 5 bases at V and 8 bases at J; junction bases unmatched: 11. Germline loops: CDR1 SGHRS, CDR2 YFSETQ. The chain's CDR3 is CASRPGTGSFDEQFF. The CDR3 nucleotides are TGCGCCAGCAGGCCCGGGACAGGGTCATTCGATGAGCAGTTCTTC. Using reference TRBV5-1 and TRBJ2-1 for the parts outside the CDR3, the full variable domain is KAGVTQTPRYLIKTRGQQVTLSCSPISGHRSVSWYQQTPGQGLQFLFEYFSETQRNKGNFPGRFSGRQFSNSRSEMNVSTLELGDSALYLCASRPGTGSFDEQFFGPGTRLTVL.

Turning to this clonotype: A much larger clone lies one base from this, so it may be a read error. The chain recombines TRBV6-1 with TRBJ1-3; tentative D call: TRBD1 (5 bases). The CDR3 extends over 17 amino acids. Germline CDR1 and CDR2: MNHNS and SASEGT. Trimming took 7 bases from V and 2 from J, leaving 21 bases between them. For the CDR3, the DNA is TGTGCCAGCACCCATGGCGGGAGGGGCGGACCTGGAAACACCATATATTTT. This codes for CASTHGGRGGPGNTIYF.

On this clonotype: Since a much larger clone is just one base distant, this may be a read error. V and J are TRBV6-1 and TRBJ1-4; maybe TRBD1 (6 bases). The V end was cut by 10 bases, the J end by 14 bases, with 20 bases between. CDR3 length equals 12 residues. The V gene's germline CDR1 is MNHNS and CDR2 SASEGT. The CDR3 coding sequence is TGTGCCACCAGGACAGTGCCGAAAAGGCTGTTTTTT. Translated, it gives CATRTVPKRLFF.

V is TRBV6-4 and J is TRBJ2-1; 8 bases fit TRBD2. J was trimmed by 4 bases and V by 5 bases; bases with no gene match: 7. The germline CDR1 and CDR2 sequences are MRHNA and SNTAGT. This CDR3 is built from 15 residues. For the CDR3, the DNA is TGTGCCAGCAGTCCTACTAGCGGAGATTACAATGAGCAGTTCTTC. Translating it yields CASSPTSGDYNEQFF.

The sample holds many counts of this clonotype. The chain recombines TRBV6-5 with TRBJ1-1, with TRBD1 matching 9 bases. Losses at the gene ends were 0 bases for V and 3 bases for J; bases not matched to a gene: 11. The CDR3 consists of 18 residues. CDR1 and CDR2 from the germline V gene are MNHEY and SVGAGI. The chain's CDR3 is CASSYSPHRGRGDTEAFF. DNA of the CDR3: TGTGCCAGCAGTTACTCCCCGCACAGGGGGCGTGGAGACACTGAAGCTTTCTTT.

The table lists this clonotype with a count of one. This could be a read error, since a much larger clone is one nucleotide away. CDR3 nucleotides: TGTGCCAGCAGCCAAGCAATGGGACTCGGGGACGATCAGTACTTC. Translation gives CASSQAMGLGDDQYF. The chain is built from TRBV3-1 and TRBJ2-7, with D maybe TRBD2 (6 bases). CDR1 is LGHDT, CDR2 YNNKEL, per germline (reference sequence). This CDR3 contains 15 residues.

As regards this clonotype: At one boundary the junction diverges from the germline segment, which might be a read error. The chain couples TRBV6-5 to TRBJ2-7; no clear D. The germline CDR1 and CDR2 sequences are MNHEY and SVGAGI. The CDR3 is made up of 14 amino acids. The CDR3 region has the DNA TGTGTCAGCAGTAACAACGCGGTAACCTACGAGCAGTACTTC. As protein: CVSSNNAVTYEQYF.